These T cell receptor beta chains were read from a single sample in a study of T cell repertoires in cytomegalovirus infection. Which antigens these TCRs recognize remains unknown. TCRdb analysed the reads with MiXCR anew, one entry per CDR3 protein. The sample lists 350,000 to 400,000 distinct CDR3 sequences, around a third occurring once. The source material was cultured PBMCs, sampled from culture after CMV antigen stimulation. These receptors were taken from a human donor in good health (CMV status not recorded). Some clones in this sample may be carry-over from other donors' samples. Both conserved end residues are part of each CDR3. The D gene is left open where the match is weak. The size entry is marked missing in some rows and otherwise reads once, few, many or a size class.

TRBV7-2	TRBJ2-5	-	many	CASSPQTSHQETQYF	TGTGCCAGCAGCCCCCAGACATCCCACCAAGAGACCCAGTACTTC
TRBV6-1	TRBJ1-1	TRBD1	few	CASRRQGAAGMNTEAFF	TGTGCCAGCAGGCGACAGGGGGCTGCCGGGATGAACACTGAAGCTTTCTTT
TRBV4-1	TRBJ1-2	TRBD1	few	CASSLSRDRVNYGYTF	TGCGCCAGCAGCCTATCTCGGGACAGGGTAAACTATGGCTACACCTTC
TRBV7-2	TRBJ2-2	TRBD1	many	CASSLVGTGVGELFF	TGTGCCAGCAGCTTAGTGGGGACAGGGGTCGGGGAGCTGTTTTTT
TRBV29-1	TRBJ2-5	TRBD1	-	CSVEATGAETQYF	TGCAGCGTTGAAGCGACAGGGGCGGAGACCCAGTACTTC
TRBV7-2	TRBJ2-7	-	-	CASSTQGGGGYEQYF	TGTGCCAGCAGCACCCAGGGCGGTGGAGGATACGAGCAGTACTTC
TRBV6-8	TRBJ2-7	TRBD1	-	CASSDRGRSYEQYF	TGTGCCAGCAGTGACAGGGGACGATCCTACGAGCAGTACTTC
TRBV14	TRBJ1-1	-	few	CASSQDRVNTEAFF	TGTGCCAGCAGCCAAGATCGAGTGAACACTGAAGCTTTCTTT
TRBV19	TRBJ2-1	TRBD2	-	CASSTAGGNEQFF	TGTGCCAGTAGTACGGCGGGGGGCAATGAGCAGTTCTTC
TRBV6-2/TRBV6-3	TRBJ2-3	-	-	CASSYYNPGGGGTDTQYF	TGTGCCAGCAGTTACTACAATCCAGGGGGAGGCGGCACAGATACGCAGTATTTT
TRBV6-8	TRBJ1-1	TRBD1	few	CASSYTTGKAFF	TGTGCCAGCAGTTACACGACAGGGAAAGCTTTCTTT
TRBV9	TRBJ2-1	-	-	CASTPGWARNEQFF	TGTGCCAGCACCCCCGGTTGGGCTCGCAATGAGCAGTTCTTC